What follows are 3 T cell receptor beta chains derived from one specimen sequenced in a study of shared clonotypes between healthy human individuals. Sequenced by immunoSEQ multiplex PCR; TCRdb stores in-frame clones only, minus some. The table has 500,000 to 650,000 clones, roughly four fifths seen once. Sequenced input: PBMCs. The receptors here all came from a woman between 40 and 50 years old in good health. Some clones in this sample may be carry-over from other donors' samples.

The J gene is TRBJ2-7, the V gene TRBV28; D possibly corresponds to TRBD2 (6 bases). The V gene's germline CDR1 is MDHEN and CDR2 SYDVKM. The CDR3 has 13 residues. The germline V and J ends were trimmed by 5 bases and 3 bases, with 11 bases remaining between them. This chain's CDR3 is CASSGGLDYEQYF. In nucleotides, the CDR3 is TGTGCCAGCAGTGGGGGACTGGACTACGAGCAGTACTTC.

The chain joins TRBV30 to TRBJ2-1; D is unresolved. Germline-derived CDR1 and CDR2 are GTSNPN and SVGIG (reference sequence). Trimming pared 0 bases from V and 8 bases from J, leaving 14 bases between. The CDR3 length is 14 residues. DNA for the CDR3: TGTGCCTGGAGTGTGAACTACCCTTTGGATGAGCAGTTCTTC. Its translation: CAWSVNYPLDEQFF.

V is TRBV5-4 and J is TRBJ1-3, with D tentatively TRBD1 (6 bases). CDR3 length: 15 amino acids. V was trimmed by 3 bases and J by 2 bases, leaving 12 bases between them. Germline assignment: CDR1 SGHNT and CDR2 YYREEE (reference sequence). The CDR3 DNA is TGTGCCAGCAGCTCGGGGGGCACAACTGGAAACACCATATATTTT. Its translation is CASSSGGTTGNTIYF. The full variable domain, completed using reference TRBV5-4 and TRBJ1-3, is ETGVTQSPTHLIKTRGQQVTLRCSSQSGHNTVSWYQQALGQGPQFIFQYYREEENGRGNFPPRFSGLQFPNYSSELNVNALELDDSALYLCASSSGGTTGNTIYFGEGSWLTVV.